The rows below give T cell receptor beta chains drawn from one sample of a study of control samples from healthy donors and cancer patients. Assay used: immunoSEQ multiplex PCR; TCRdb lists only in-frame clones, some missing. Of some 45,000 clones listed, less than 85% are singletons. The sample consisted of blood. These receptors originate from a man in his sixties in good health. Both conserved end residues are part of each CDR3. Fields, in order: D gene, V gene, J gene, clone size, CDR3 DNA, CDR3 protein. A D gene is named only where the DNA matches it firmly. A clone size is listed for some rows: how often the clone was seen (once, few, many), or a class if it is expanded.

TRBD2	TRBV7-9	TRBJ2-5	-	TGTGCCAGCAGCCTTCCCCGGGGGGAAACGGAGACCCAGTACTTC	CASSLPRGETETQYF
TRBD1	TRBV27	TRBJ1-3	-	TGTGCCAGTTGGGACAGGGCGGGAAACACCATATATTTT	CASWDRAGNTIYF
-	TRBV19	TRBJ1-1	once	TGTGCCAGTAAGATGGGACGGTCGGGAGGGACTGAAGCTTTCTTT	CASKMGRSGGTEAFF
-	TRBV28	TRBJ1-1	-	TGTGCCAGTCTTTTCAGGGGTTACACTGAAGCTTTCTTT	CASLFRGYTEAFF
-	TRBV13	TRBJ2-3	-	TGTGCCAGCAGCCCGCAATTCTGGGGCCGCACAGATACGCAGTATTTT	CASSPQFWGRTDTQYF
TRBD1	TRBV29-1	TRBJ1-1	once	TGCAGCGTTGAAGACTACGGACAGGGGAGGGCTTTCTTT	CSVEDYGQGRAFF
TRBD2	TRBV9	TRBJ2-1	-	TGTGCCAGCAGTCGACTAGCGGGAGAGTTTAATGAGCAGTTCTTC	CASSRLAGEFNEQFF
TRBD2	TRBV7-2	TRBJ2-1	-	TGTGCCAGCAGCCCTGGGAGCGGGGGGTATGAGCAGTTCTTC	CASSPGSGGYEQFF
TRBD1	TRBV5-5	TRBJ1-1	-	TGTGCCAGCAGCCGAAACAGGGGGAATGAAGCTTTCTTT	CASSRNRGNEAFF
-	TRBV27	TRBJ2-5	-	TGTGCCAGCAGAGCGACGAACCAAGAGACCCAGTACTTC	CASRATNQETQYF
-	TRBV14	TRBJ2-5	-	TGTGCCAGCAGCCAAGATTTGGTCGTACAGACCCAGTACTTC	CASSQDLVVQTQYF
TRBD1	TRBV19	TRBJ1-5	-	TGTGCCAGTAGTTGGGACAGGGAAGGCAATCAGCCCCAGCATTTT	CASSWDREGNQPQHF
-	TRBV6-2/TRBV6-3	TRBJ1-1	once	TGTGCCAGCAGTTACAAAGTTGGGACCAGGTATATAGGCACTGAAGCTTTCTTT	CASSYKVGTRYIGTEAFF
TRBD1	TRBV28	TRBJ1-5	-	TGTGCCAGCAGTTGGGGGACAGGGAGAAATCAGCCCCAGCATTTT	CASSWGTGRNQPQHF
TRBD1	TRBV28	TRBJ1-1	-	TGTGCCAGTAACGACAGGGGCCGAGCTTTCTTT	CASNDRGRAFF
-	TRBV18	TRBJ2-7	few	TGTGCCAGCTCACCACCAAACCTAGCTAACCGAGAGCAGTACTTC	CASSPPNLANREQYF
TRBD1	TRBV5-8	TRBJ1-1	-	TGTGCCAGCAGCTCGGGACAGGGTCGAACTGAAGCTTTCTTT	CASSSGQGRTEAFF
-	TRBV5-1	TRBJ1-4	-	TGCGCCAGCAGCTTCGGGGGGCCTAATGAAAAACTGTTTTTT	CASSFGGPNEKLFF
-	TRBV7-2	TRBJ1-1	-	TGTGCCAGCAGCATCGACAGGTACACTGAAGCTTTCTTT	CASSIDRYTEAFF
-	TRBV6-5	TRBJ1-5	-	TGTGCCAGCAGGGTTTCCGGAAATAGCAATCAGCCCCAGCATTTT	CASRVSGNSNQPQHF
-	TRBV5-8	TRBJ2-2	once	TGTGCCAGCAGCTTGCATCTGTCCCCGTTGGGCAGAGGCACCGGGGAGCTGTTTTTT	CASSLHLSPLGRGTGELFF
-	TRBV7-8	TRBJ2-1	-	TGTGCCAGCAGCTTAGTTAAGCTCCAGAACTCCTACAATGAGCAGTTCTTC	CASSLVKLQNSYNEQFF
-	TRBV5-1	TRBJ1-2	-	TGCGCCAGCAGGGCCACGGGAGACTATGGCTACACCTTC	CASRATGDYGYTF
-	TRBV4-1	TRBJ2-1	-	TGCGCCAGCAGCCAAGTCACCCCGGCGGGAAAACTCTTC	CASSQVTPAGKLF
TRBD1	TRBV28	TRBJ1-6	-	TGTGCCAGCAGTTCGGGACAGGATTTTTTACCCCTCCACTTT	CASSSGQDFLPLHF
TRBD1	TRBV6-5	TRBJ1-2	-	TGTGCCATCGAGAGACCTGGACAGGTCTTCTATGGCTACACCTTC	CAIERPGQVFYGYTF
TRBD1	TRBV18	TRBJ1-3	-	TGTGCCAGCTCACCGACAGGGGCTGCTGGAAACACCATATATTTT	CASSPTGAAGNTIYF
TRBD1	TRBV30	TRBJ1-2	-	TGTGCCTGGAGGTTTCCCGGACAGGGACTTAACTATGGCTACACCTTC	CAWRFPGQGLNYGYTF
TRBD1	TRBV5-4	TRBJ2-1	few	TGTGCCAGCAGCCCCGGGACAGGGAGGACCTACAATGAGCAGTTCTTC	CASSPGTGRTYNEQFF
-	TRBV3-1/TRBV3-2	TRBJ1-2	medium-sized	TGTGCCAGCAGCCAAGCGAGCAGAAGCTACACCTTC	CASSQASRSYTF